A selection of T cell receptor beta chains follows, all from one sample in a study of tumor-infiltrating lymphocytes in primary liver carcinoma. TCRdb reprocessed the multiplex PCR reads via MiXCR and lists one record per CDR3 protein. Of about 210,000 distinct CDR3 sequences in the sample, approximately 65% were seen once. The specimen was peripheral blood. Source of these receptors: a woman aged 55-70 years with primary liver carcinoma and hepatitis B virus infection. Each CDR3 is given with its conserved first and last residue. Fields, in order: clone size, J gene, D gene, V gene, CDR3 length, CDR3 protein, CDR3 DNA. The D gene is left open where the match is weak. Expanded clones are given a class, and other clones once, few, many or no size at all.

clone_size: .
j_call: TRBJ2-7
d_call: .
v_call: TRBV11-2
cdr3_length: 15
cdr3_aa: CASSLDRVLAPEQYF
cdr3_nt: TGTGCCAGCAGCTTAGATAGGGTACTAGCCCCCGAGCAGTACTTC

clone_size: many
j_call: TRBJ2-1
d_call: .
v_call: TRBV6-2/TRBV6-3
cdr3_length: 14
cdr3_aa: CAARGLAAYNEQFF
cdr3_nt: TGTGCCGCCCGGGGGCTAGCGGCTTACAATGAGCAGTTCTTC

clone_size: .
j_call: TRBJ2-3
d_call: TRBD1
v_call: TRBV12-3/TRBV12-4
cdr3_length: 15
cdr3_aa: CASSQEQGPTDTQYF
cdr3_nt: TGTGCCAGCAGTCAAGAACAGGGGCCCACAGATACGCAGTATTTT

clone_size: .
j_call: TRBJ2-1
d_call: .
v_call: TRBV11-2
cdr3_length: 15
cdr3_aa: CASALVLSSYNEQFF
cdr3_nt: TGTGCCAGTGCCTTAGTCCTGAGCTCCTACAATGAGCAGTTCTTC

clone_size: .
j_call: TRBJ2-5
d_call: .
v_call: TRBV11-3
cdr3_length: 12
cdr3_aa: CASSLGEGTQYF
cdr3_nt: TGTGCCAGCAGCTTAGGGGAAGGGACCCAATACTTC

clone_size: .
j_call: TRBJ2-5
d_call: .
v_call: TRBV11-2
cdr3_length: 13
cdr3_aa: CASSSHTEETQYF
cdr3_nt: TGTGCCAGCAGCTCCCACACCGAAGAGACACAGTACTTC

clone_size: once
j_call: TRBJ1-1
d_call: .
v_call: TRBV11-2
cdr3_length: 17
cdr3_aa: CASSPTTGAGKNTEAFF
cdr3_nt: TGTGCCAGCAGCCCGACCACTGGGGCGGGTAAGAACACTGAAGCTTTCTTT

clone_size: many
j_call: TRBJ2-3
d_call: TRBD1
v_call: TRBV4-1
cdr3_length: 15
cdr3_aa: CASSRQGPSTDTQYF
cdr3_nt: TGCGCCAGCAGCCGACAGGGCCCTAGCACAGATACGCAGTATTTT

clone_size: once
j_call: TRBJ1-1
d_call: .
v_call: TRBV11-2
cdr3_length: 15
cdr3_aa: CAIANTLPRNTEAFF
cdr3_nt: TGTGCCATCGCCAACACCCTCCCTCGGAACACTGAAGCTTTCTTT

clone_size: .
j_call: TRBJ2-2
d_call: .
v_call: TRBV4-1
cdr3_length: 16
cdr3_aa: CASSQGGVGATGELFF
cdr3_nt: TGCGCCAGCAGCCAAGGGGGGGTGGGGGCCACCGGGGAGCTGTTTTTT

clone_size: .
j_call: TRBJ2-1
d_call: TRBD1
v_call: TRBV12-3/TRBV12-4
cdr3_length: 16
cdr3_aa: CASSPPGTGPYNEQFF
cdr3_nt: TGTGCCAGCAGTCCACCCGGGACAGGCCCTTACAATGAGCAGTTCTTC

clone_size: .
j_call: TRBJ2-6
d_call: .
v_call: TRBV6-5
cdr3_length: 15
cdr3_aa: CASRNRVRGANVLTF
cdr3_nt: TGTGCCAGCAGAAACAGGGTCCGGGGGGCCAACGTCCTGACTTTC

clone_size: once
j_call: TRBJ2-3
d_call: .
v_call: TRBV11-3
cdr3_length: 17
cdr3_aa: CVNSTTYRDPPEDTQYF
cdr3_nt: TGTGTCAACAGCACGACCTACCGGGACCCCCCGGAAGATACGCAGTATTTT

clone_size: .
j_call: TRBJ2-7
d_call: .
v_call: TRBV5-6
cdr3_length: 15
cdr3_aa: CVSSYVNSRSYEQYF
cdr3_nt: TGTGTCAGCAGTTATGTGAACTCCCGCTCCTACGAGCAGTACTTC

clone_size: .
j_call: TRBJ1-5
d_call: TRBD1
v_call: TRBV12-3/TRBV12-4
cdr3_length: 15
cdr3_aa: CASPMTGGRNQPQHF
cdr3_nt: TGTGCCAGTCCTATGACAGGGGGCCGTAATCAGCCCCAGCATTTT

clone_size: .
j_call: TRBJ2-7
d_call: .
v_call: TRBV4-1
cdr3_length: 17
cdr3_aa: CASSQGQGLPKPYEHYF
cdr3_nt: TGCGCCAGCAGCCAAGGTCAAGGACTCCCGAAACCTTACGAGCACTACTTC

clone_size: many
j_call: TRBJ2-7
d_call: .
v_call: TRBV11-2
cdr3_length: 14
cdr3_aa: CASSQQGRAYEQYF
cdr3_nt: TGTGCCAGCAGCCAGCAGGGGAGGGCCTACGAGCAGTACTTC

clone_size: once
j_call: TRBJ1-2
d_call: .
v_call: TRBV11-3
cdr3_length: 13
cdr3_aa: CASNLTGSYGYTF
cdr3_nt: TGTGCCAGCAACTTAACAGGGAGCTATGGCTACACCTTC